A single sample is the source of the 13 T cell receptor beta chains below, sequenced in a study of shared clonotypes between healthy human individuals. Terminally differentiated effector memory CD45RA+ cells were excluded by CCR7 positive selection of CD45RO-negative cells. The method was immunoSEQ multiplex PCR; TCRdb's version includes in-frame clones alone and lacks a portion of them. The sample yields just over 2,000,000 clones, about 95% seen once. The sequenced sample consisted of naive CD8+ T cells sorted from blood. The receptors stem from a man aged 18 to 35 in good health.

The chain is built from TRBV5-6 and TRBJ1-3; maybe TRBD1 (5 bases). V lost 4 bases and J 5 bases, leaving 13 bases between the germline ends. Germline V CDR1 and CDR2: SGHDT, YYEEEE. The CDR3 covers 14 residues. The CDR3 region has the DNA TGTGCCAGCAGCCTCGGACGGGGGAGAAACACCATATATTTT. Translated, it gives CASSLGRGRNTIYF.

This clone was detected only once. The CDR3 nucleotides are TGTGCCAGCAGCCAAGCCCGGACAGGGGGAAGTGAAAAACTGTTTTTT. This translates into CASSQARTGGSEKLFF. V and J are TRBV4-2 and TRBJ1-4; 10 bases are a match to TRBD1. CDR1 and CDR2 from the germline V gene are LGHNA and YNFKEQ. The CDR3 contains 16 residues. The ends lost 1 base at V and 7 bases at J; junction bases unmatched: 6.

The chain has TRBV7-8 and TRBJ1-2; perhaps TRBD1 as D (6 bases). Germline V lookup: CDR1 SGHVS, CDR2 FQNEAQ. CDR3 length: 14 amino acids. With 0 bases removed from V and 7 bases from J, the gap between germline ends came to 12 bases. The CDR3 DNA sequence: TGTGCCAGCAGCTTAGCGAAACAGGGTCCTGGCTACACCTTC. Protein product: CASSLAKQGPGYTF. The whole variable domain, remainder taken from reference TRBV7-8 and TRBJ1-2, is GAGVSQSPRYKVAKRGQDVALRCDPISGHVSLFWYQQALGQGPEFLTYFQNEAQLDKSGLPSDRFFAERPEGSVSTLKIQRTQQEDSAVYLCASSLAKQGPGYTFGSGTRLTVV.

J is TRBJ2-6 and V is TRBV5-5; weak D call: TRBD2 (6 bases). This CDR3 contains 15 residues. Germline CDR1 SGHKS, CDR2 YYEKEE (reference sequence). Trimming pared 3 bases from V and 1 base from J, leaving 8 bases between. CDR3 amino acids: CASSSTSSGANVLTF. The CDR3 region has the DNA TGTGCCAGCAGCTCGACTAGTTCTGGGGCCAACGTCCTGACTTTC.

The chain carries TRBV7-8 and TRBJ1-2; TRBD1 agrees at 7 bases. CDR1 and CDR2 from the germline V gene are SGHVS and FQNEAQ. CDR3 length: 16 amino acids. V lost 5 bases to trimming and J lost 3 bases; unmatched junction nucleotides: 12. The DNA of the CDR3 is TGTGCCAGCAGCCCAAAAAGACCGACAGGGTACTATGGCTACACCTTC. It encodes CASSPKRPTGYYGYTF. Based on the CDR3 plus reference TRBV7-8 and TRBJ1-2, the full variable domain is GAGVSQSPRYKVAKRGQDVALRCDPISGHVSLFWYQQALGQGPEFLTYFQNEAQLDKSGLPSDRFFAERPEGSVSTLKIQRTQQEDSAVYLCASSPKRPTGYYGYTFGSGTRLTVV.

The chain is built from TRBV29-1 and TRBJ2-7; D gene unclear. Between the trimmed V and J ends, which lost 2 bases and 7 bases, there was a span of 9 bases. The germline V gene has CDR1 SQVTM and CDR2 ANQGSEA. The CDR3 covers 11 residues. CDR3 sequence (DNA): TGCAGCGTTGAAATGGTTGGGGAGCAGTACTTC. Amino acids: CSVEMVGEQYF.

V usage is TRBV5-1 and J usage is TRBJ2-2, with D unresolved. Trimming shortened V by 0 bases and J by 0 bases, and 6 bases separated the two germline ends. This CDR3 contains 15 residues. From germline, CDR1 is SGHRS and CDR2 YFSETQ. CDR3 in DNA: TGCGCCAGCAGCTTGGGTCAATCGAACACCGGGGAGCTGTTTTTT. Protein product: CASSLGQSNTGELFF.

J is TRBJ1-5 and V is TRBV28, with D hard to call. The CDR3 runs 15 residues. Germline CDR1 and CDR2: MDHEN and SYDVKM. V was trimmed by 7 bases and J by 5 bases, leaving 18 bases between them. In DNA, the CDR3 is TGTGCCAGCATCCCACATAGGCCAACCGATCAGCCCCAGCATTTT. This translates into CASIPHRPTDQPQHF. The variable domain in full, completed from reference TRBV28 and TRBJ1-5, reads DVKVTQSSRYLVKRTGEKVFLECVQDMDHENMFWYRQDPGLGLRLIYFSYDVKMKEKGDIPEGYSVSREKKERFSLILESASTNQTSMYLCASIPHRPTDQPQHFGDGTRLSIL.

CDR3 in amino acids: CASSEWENEQFF. The DNA for the CDR3 is TGTGCCAGCAGTGAATGGGAGAATGAGCAGTTCTTC. The rearrangement joins TRBV25-1 to TRBJ2-1; weak D call: TRBD2 (5 bases). The CDR3 is 12 residues long. CDR1 MGHDK and CDR2 SYGVNS come from the germline V gene. Trimming stripped 1 base from V and 7 bases from J, with 5 bases between.

The CDR3 is CASSLEGRGHEQFF. The CDR3 nucleotides are TGTGCCAGCAGTTTGGAGGGCAGGGGCCATGAGCAGTTCTTC. This sequence joins TRBV27 and TRBJ2-1; D tentatively fits TRBD1 or TRBD2 (6 bases each). The V and J ends lost 3 bases and 8 bases respectively, with 14 bases between them. The CDR3 loop spans 14 amino acids. Germline loops: CDR1 MNHEY, CDR2 SMNVEV (reference sequence).

The chain carries TRBV4-1 and TRBJ1-1; D is uncertain. V was cut by 4 bases and J by 4 bases, with 16 bases left in between. This CDR3 has 15 amino acids. Germline-derived CDR1 and CDR2 are MGHRA and YSYEKL. Here the CDR3 DNA reads TGCGCCAGCAGCCTCGGGGAGTTGTCGTCCACTGAAGCTTTCTTT. This translates into CASSLGELSSTEAFF.

This sequence joins TRBV28 and TRBJ1-4; 7 bases match TRBD1. This CDR3 contains 12 residues. The ends lost 11 bases at V and 6 bases at J; junction bases unmatched: 6. Looked up from germline, CDR1 is MDHEN and CDR2 is SYDVKM. CDR3 nucleotides: TGTGCCGGTCAGGGGGTGGATGAAAAACTGTTTTTT. It specifies CAGQGVDEKLFF.

The V gene is TRBV6-5, the J gene TRBJ2-7; no clear D gene. Trimming shortened V by 0 bases and J by 4 bases, and 13 bases separated the two germline ends. Germline CDR1 is MNHEY and CDR2 is SVGAGI. This CDR3 region has 15 residues. The CDR3 bases are TGTGCCAGCAGTTACTCGCCTGGCAGTGAATACGAGCAGTACTTC. The encoded protein is CASSYSPGSEYEQYF.